This T cell receptor beta chain was captured in a study of cytomegalovirus exposure and HLA in healthy donors. Study-level points and caveats: A likely sequencing artifact accounted for one observed cluster of highly shared sequence variants. A later analysis revealed that TCR association rates differed between HLA loci, peaking at DRB1 and bottoming out at HLA-C.

As concerns this clone: Its antigen is undetermined.

The CDR3 sequence is 15 residues long. Germline values: CDR1 MGHDK, CDR2 SYGVNS. J lost 7 bases, V lost 4 bases, and 8 bases had no gene match. PCR used 60 Vbeta primers and 13 Jbeta primers. This table comes from immunoSEQ multiplex PCR, and its TCRdb copy is limited to in-frame clones, with some not included. Here the sample spans 130,000 or so clones, roughly 66% being singletons. This sequence joins TRBV25-1 and TRBJ2-7; 12 bases fit TRBD2. The sequenced material came from PBMCs. This clonotype was obtained from a woman aged 55-69 years in good health and CMV-seronegative. The CDR3 region is CASSGLAGVVGEQYF. In DNA, the CDR3 is TGTGCCAGCAGTGGACTAGCGGGAGTGGTAGGGGAGCAGTACTTC.